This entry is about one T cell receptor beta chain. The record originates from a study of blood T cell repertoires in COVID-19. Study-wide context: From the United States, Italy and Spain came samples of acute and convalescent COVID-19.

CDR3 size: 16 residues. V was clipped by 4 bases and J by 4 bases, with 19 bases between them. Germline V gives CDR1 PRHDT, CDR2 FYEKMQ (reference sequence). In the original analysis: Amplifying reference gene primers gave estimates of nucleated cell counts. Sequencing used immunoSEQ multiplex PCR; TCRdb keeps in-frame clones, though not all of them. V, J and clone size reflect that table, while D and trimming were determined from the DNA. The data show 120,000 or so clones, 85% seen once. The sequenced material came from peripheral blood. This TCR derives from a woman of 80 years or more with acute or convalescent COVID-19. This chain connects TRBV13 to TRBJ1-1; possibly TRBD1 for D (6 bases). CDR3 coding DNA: TGTGCCAGCAGCTCCAACCCCTGGGCAGGGGCCACTGAAGCTTTCTTT. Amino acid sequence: CASSSNPWAGATEAFF.